The sequence of this T cell receptor (beta chain) was determined in a study of blood T cell repertoires in COVID-19. Across the whole study: The analysed material was cDNA or gDNA that came from T cells, B-cell-depleted T cells, or PBMCs.

Trimming took off 3 bases at V and 4 bases at J, with 12 bases between the two ends. Per germline, CDR1 LNHDA and CDR2 SQIVND (reference sequence). The CDR3 has 14 amino acids. In the source study's methods: From reference gene primer amplification, estimates of nucleated cell counts were derived. Libraries were prepared by immunoSEQ multiplex PCR; TCRdb keeps only in-frame clonotypes and omits some of them. V and J calls and clone size are those listed in that table; D and trimming were worked out from the DNA. The sample has 250,000 or so clones, around nine tenths seen once; the top ten hold 0.83%. Enrolment of Seattle patients took place during active infection, and they were followed longitudinally.

The sequenced sample was peripheral blood. The chain has TRBV19 and TRBJ1-1; D gene unclear. The clonotype comes from a man under 40 with COVID-19, enrolled during active disease. The CDR3 spells CASSIFLLSTEAFF. The CDR3 DNA reads TGTGCCAGTAGTATTTTTCTGCTGAGCACTGAAGCTTTCTTT.